This T cell receptor (beta chain) was obtained from a study of blood T cell repertoires in COVID-19 (dated by TCRdb to about 2020). As for the study more broadly: Collaborator samples came from the United States, Italy and Spain and covered acute and convalescent phases of COVID-19. The dataset comprised deeply sampled blood TCRbeta repertoires from subjects exposed to, actively infected with, or recovered from COVID-19. The sample metadata nearly always contained a de-identified subject ID, COVID-19 status, age in years and sex. The material from the prospective study consisted of cDNA or gDNA derived from T cells, B-cell-depleted T cells, or PBMCs. Where available, HLA class I and class II types were taken from metadata supplied by the sample provider and were not determined by assay-based typing. The repertoires were made available in a free public database intended to serve as a resource for research on the immune response to SARS-CoV-2. The samples were drawn from the first 160 participants of the ongoing ImmuneRACE study and from over a thousand subjects provided by 6 global collaborators. Results and caveats for the whole study, not just this receptor: Clinical and demographic metadata were provided uncurated, with the amount varying by source and participant.

As concerns this clone: This clone's antigen is unknown. Base qualities are not provided; no much larger clone lies one nucleotide away.

TCRbeta CDR3 regions were amplified from genomic DNA by means of the immunoSEQ Assay, a bias-controlled multiplex PCR. From the authors' description of their analysis: The number of nucleated cells in each sample was estimated by amplification of reference gene primers within the assay. Sequence reads were collapsed and filtered to measure the absolute abundance of every unique TCRbeta CDR3 rearrangement. Productive Simpson clonality was computed per sample as the square root of Simpson's diversity index over productive rearrangements. In TCRdb, the immuneACCESS table is reduced to in-frame sequences with V and J assigned. These tables do not hold every clone; where another copy was compared, an unresolved V gene accounts for under half, and the others remain unexplained. V and J calls and clone size are given by that table; D and trimming were obtained from the DNA. The sample table shows a few hundred thousand clones, and 80% to 90% are seen once. Clones ranked in the top ten supply roughly 11% of the sample.

The collaborating institutions used their own protocols to collect whole blood in K2EDTA tubes. For TCRbeta analysis, collaborators shipped samples in one of three forms: frozen whole blood, isolated PBMCs, or DNA extracted from either of those sample types. The CDR3 spans 12 residues, from the cysteine through the phenylalanine. The retained sequence is limited to the CDR3, 36 bases, with the frame set at the first base. The V end loses 4 bases and the J end loses 7 bases, and a stretch of 13 bases separates them. Reading the germline V gene gives CDR1 SQVTM and CDR2 ANQGSEA. Sequenced sample: peripheral blood. The chain is assembled from TRBV29-1 and TRBJ1-1, with the identity of the D gene unclear. This receptor was obtained from a woman between 65 and 79 years old with acute or convalescent COVID-19. The DNA sequence follows: TGCAGCGTTGGGAGAGGGAAAGGTGAAGCTTTCTTT. It codes for CSVGRGKGEAFF. With the portions outside the CDR3 filled from the reference TRBV29-1 and TRBJ1-1 genes, the complete variable region becomes SAVISQKPSRDICQRGTSLTIQCQVDSQVTMMFWYRQQPGQSLTLIATANQGSEATYESGFVIDKFPISRPNLTFSTLTVSNMSPEDSSIYLCSVGRGKGEAFFGQGTRLTVV.